What follows are 25 T cell receptor beta chains derived from one specimen sequenced in a study of T cells in Graves' hyperthyroidism and ophthalmopathy. Amplified regions were TCR beta CDR3 sequences from RNA transcripts. The HTBI primer set drove a first-round RT-PCR of the TCR CDR3. In TCRdb, the multiplex PCR reads were re-called with MiXCR into one record per CDR3 protein. The sample has some 600,000 distinct CDR3 sequences; about 15% are singletons. Material: blood. Every receptor here comes from a woman in her twenties or thirties with Graves' hyperthyroidism that later progressed to Graves' ophthalmopathy.

Of note for this clonotype: A much larger clone lies a single base off, so this may be a read error. This chain joins TRBV20-1 and TRBJ1-2; 11 positions match TRBD1. In germline, CDR1 is DFQATT, CDR2 SNEGSKA (reference sequence). The CDR3 sequence is 15 residues long. This CDR3 reads CSARVGQGASYRYTF. The CDR3 nucleotides read TGCAGTGCTAGAGTCGGACAGGGGGCGAGCTATCGCTACACCTTC.

In its sample, this clonotype was seen a few times. The rearrangement joins TRBV6-2 or TRBV6-3 to TRBJ2-7, with 9 bases that match TRBD1. The CDR3 is made up of 14 amino acids. Looked up from germline, CDR1 is MNHEY and CDR2 is SVGEGT. V dropped 6 bases and J dropped 5; count of bases not matched to a gene: 8. The CDR3 region has the DNA TGTGCCAGCAGCAACCGGGACAGGGTAAACGAGCAGTACTTC. Residues: CASSNRDRVNEQYF.

This clonotype was observed many times. The chain has TRBV20-1 and TRBJ2-7; possible D gene TRBD2, 6 bases. The ends were cut back, 0 bases at V and 0 bases at J, with 12 bases in the middle. From germline, CDR1 is DFQATT and CDR2 SNEGSKA (reference sequence). This CDR3 comprises 15 residues. The DNA of the CDR3 is TGCAGTGCTAGAGAAACGGGAGACTACTCCTACGAGCAGTACTTC. This encodes CSARETGDYSYEQYF.

At least ten counts were recorded for this clonotype. CDR3 sequence: CASSALAGSHDEKLFF. CDR3 bases: TGTGCCAGCAGCGCGTTGGCCGGCTCCCATGATGAAAAACTGTTTTTT. The chain couples TRBV7-2 to TRBJ1-4; D uncertain. V was trimmed by 5 bases and J by 6 bases, leaving 19 bases between them. The germline V gene encodes CDR1 SGHTA and CDR2 FQGNSA. The CDR3 runs to 16 residues.

This clonotype was seen many times. The chain joins TRBV12-3 or TRBV12-4 to TRBJ1-4; 12 bases fit TRBD1. This CDR3 region has 16 residues. V lost 3 bases to trimming and J lost 10 bases; unmatched junction nucleotides: 9. CDR3 protein: CASSLFLGTGGGKLFF. The CDR3 DNA follows: TGTGCCAGCAGTTTGTTCCTCGGGACAGGGGGCGGAAAACTGTTTTTT.

This clonotype was recorded a few times. This chain uses TRBV30 with TRBJ1-4; 10 nucleotides agree with TRBD1. Per germline, CDR1 GTSNPN and CDR2 SVGIG (reference sequence). The CDR3 runs 16 residues. V lost 3 bases and J lost 6; bases outside the gene matches: 10. The CDR3 here is CAWSLTPDRGDEKLFF. The CDR3 DNA follows: TGTGCCTGGAGCCTTACCCCGGACAGGGGGGATGAAAAACTGTTTTTT.

The chain is built from TRBV7-8 and TRBJ2-1; possibly TRBD2 for D (5 bases). The CDR3 contains 17 residues. V was clipped by 1 base and J by 1 base, with 14 bases between them. Germline assignment: CDR1 SGHVS and CDR2 FQNEAQ. CDR3 loop: CASSLDDARASYNEQFF. In DNA, the CDR3 is TGTGCCAGCAGCTTAGATGATGCGAGGGCATCCTACAATGAGCAGTTCTTC.

This chain uses TRBV19 with TRBJ1-5, with D possibly being TRBD1 (6 bases). From germline, CDR1 is LNHDA and CDR2 SQIVND (reference sequence). This CDR3 region has 14 residues. Trimming removed 6 bases from V and 6 bases from J, with 15 bases in between. DNA for the CDR3: TGTGCCAGTAGCGTATACAGGGTCGTTCAGCCCCAGCATTTT. This gives the protein CASSVYRVVQPQHF.

Points on this clonotype: The junction differs from germline at one of its ends, possibly a read error. The chain recombines TRBV11-3 with TRBJ1-3; D call uncertain. CDR1 is SGHNT and CDR2 is YENEEA in the germline V gene. The CDR3 has 13 residues. CDR3 sequence (DNA): TGTGCCAGCAGCTTAGATCGTGGAAGCACCATATATTTT. It translates to CASSLDRGSTIYF. Variable domain in full (rest from reference TRBV11-3 and TRBJ1-3): EAGVVQSPRYKIIEKKQPVAFWCNPISGHNTLYWYLQNLGQGPELLIRYENEEAVDDSQLPKDRFSAERLKGVDSTLKIQPAELGDSAVYLCASSLDRGSTIYFGEGSWLTVV.

This sequence joins TRBV14 and TRBJ1-2; TRBD1 matches 8 bases. The CDR3 is 14 amino acids. The germline V gene encodes CDR1 SGHDN and CDR2 FVKESK. Trimming at V came to 4 bases and at J to 5 bases, leaving 6 bases not matched to a gene. The DNA of the CDR3 is TGTGCCAGCAGCCCCTTTACAGGGGGGTATGGCTACACCTTC. This translates into CASSPFTGGYGYTF.

The sample holds many counts of this clonotype. J is TRBJ2-3 and V is TRBV19; D is uncertain. V shed 1 base and J shed 0 bases, with 11 bases lying between them. The germline CDR1 and CDR2 sequences are LNHDA and SQIVND (reference sequence). The CDR3 consists of 16 residues. The CDR3 bases are TGTGCCAGTAGTATAGTGGGCCAGGAGAGCACAGATACGCAGTATTTT. Amino acid sequence: CASSIVGQESTDTQYF.

This clonotype has at least ten counts. V usage is TRBV6-1 and J usage is TRBJ2-1, with 13 bases fitting TRBD2. Germline CDR1 reads MNHNS; CDR2 reads SASEGT. Losses at the gene ends were 5 bases for V and 12 bases for J; bases not matched to a gene: 10. CDR3 length equals 15 residues. CDR3 region: CASSSGLAGDSGQFF. The CDR3 nucleotides are TGTGCCAGCAGTAGCGGACTAGCGGGGGACTCTGGGCAGTTCTTC.

This clonotype was seen many times. V is TRBV2 and J is TRBJ1-5; the D gene is possibly TRBD1 (5 bases). CDR3 size: 11 residues. V dropped 6 bases and J dropped 5 bases, with 5 bases sitting between them. Germline CDR1 reads SNHLY; CDR2 reads FYNNEI. The chain's CDR3 is CASRGDQPQHF. In DNA form, the CDR3 reads TGTGCCAGCAGAGGGGATCAGCCCCAGCATTTT.

The CDR3 region has the DNA TGTGCCAGCAGCGGGGGGACAGGGGTGATCCACGAGCAGTACTTC. Protein: CASSGGTGVIHEQYF. V gene TRBV7-9 combines with J gene TRBJ2-7; 10 bases are a match to TRBD1. J gave up 5 bases and V 5 bases, and 9 bases lay outside the gene matches. CDR1 and CDR2 from the germline V gene are SEHNR and FQNEAQ (reference sequence). CDR3 length: 15 residues.

This clonotype was seen many times. The V and J genes are TRBV25-1 and TRBJ2-5; D is perhaps TRBD1 or TRBD2 (6 bases each). V dropped 0 bases and J dropped 5 bases, with 13 bases sitting between them. This CDR3 has 15 amino acids. CDR1 is MGHDK, CDR2 SYGVNS, per germline. The CDR3 loop is CASSEYRQGRETQYF. Written as DNA, the CDR3 is TGTGCCAGCAGTGAATATCGGCAGGGGAGGGAGACCCAGTACTTC. The whole variable domain, filled in from reference TRBV25-1 and TRBJ2-5, reads EADIYQTPRYLVIGTGKKITLECSQTMGHDKMYWYQQDPGMELHLIHYSYGVNSTEKGDLSSESTVSRIRTEHFPLTLESARPSHTSQYLCASSEYRQGRETQYFGPGTRLLVL.

With regard to this clonotype: A read error is possible here, since a much larger clone lies one base away. The conserved phenylalanine or tryptophan is not found at the CDR3 terminus, so this likely reflects a read error. The CDR3 loop is CASSQEGAGGDTQYY. CDR3 in DNA: TGCGCCAGCAGCCAAGAGGGGGCAGGAGGAGATACGCAGTATTAT. V usage is TRBV4-1 and J usage is TRBJ2-3; TRBD1 might be the D (6 bases). CDR3 length: 15 amino acids. Germline assignment: CDR1 MGHRA and CDR2 YSYEKL. V was cut by 0 bases and J by 5 bases, with 12 bases left in between.

This clonotype was detected ten times or more. This chain links TRBV28 with TRBJ1-1; D is perhaps TRBD1 (6 bases). Trimming left V 0 bases short and J 6 bases short, with 14 bases between. The CDR3 totals 15 residues. Germline-derived CDR1 and CDR2 are MDHEN and SYDVKM. CDR3 amino acids: CASSLWVQGDPEAFF. CDR3 in DNA: TGTGCCAGCAGTTTATGGGTACAGGGTGATCCTGAAGCTTTCTTT.

V gene TRBV6-5 combines with J gene TRBJ2-1; 13 bases are shared with TRBD2. Germline V gene lookup returns CDR1 MNHEY and CDR2 SVGAGI. J lost 6 bases, V lost 2 bases, and 10 bases had no gene match. The CDR3 totals 18 residues. The CDR3 sequence: CASSYLRTSGSPLNEQFF. CDR3 sequence (DNA): TGTGCCAGCAGTTACCTCCGGACTAGCGGGAGTCCCCTCAATGAGCAGTTCTTC.

There are many counts of this clonotype. V and J are TRBV24-1 and TRBJ2-7, with 11 bases fitting TRBD1. V lost 7 bases to trimming and J lost 2 bases; unmatched junction nucleotides: 6. The CDR3 contains 15 residues. The germline V gene encodes CDR1 KGHDR and CDR2 SFDVKD. CDR3 bases: TGTGCCACCAGGACGGGACAGGGGGGAACCTACGAGCAGTACTTC. Its translation: CATRTGQGGTYEQYF.

There are many counts of this clonotype. The CDR3 bases are TGTGCCAGCAGTGGGGGGACTAGCGGGAGGGAGCAGTTCTTC. This sequence encodes CASSGGTSGREQFF. This rearrangement joins TRBV12-3 or TRBV12-4 to TRBJ2-1, with 15 bases matching TRBD2. CDR3 length equals 14 residues. The junction had 3 bases not matched to a gene; V was cut back by 5 bases and J by 10 bases.

Comments on this clonotype: This sequence may be a read error, since a much larger clone differs from it by one base. The chain links TRBV7-3 to TRBJ2-1; D perhaps matches TRBD2 (6 bases). Looked up from germline, CDR1 is SGHTA and CDR2 is FQGTGA. V shed 5 bases and J shed 8 bases, with 16 bases lying between them. CDR3 length equals 14 residues. DNA of the CDR3: TGTGCCAGCAGCGTTAAGACTAGTTCCGATGAGCAGTTCTTC. Translation: CASSVKTSSDEQFF.

Only a few counts were recorded for this clonotype. CDR3 nucleotide sequence: TGCAGCATCCGACTAGAATGGGCAGATACGCAGTATTTT. Translating gives CSIRLEWADTQYF. V and J are TRBV29-1 and TRBJ2-3; weak D call: TRBD2 (6 bases). From germline, CDR1 is SQVTM and CDR2 ANQGSEA. The V and J ends lost 8 bases and 4 bases respectively, with 16 bases between them. The CDR3 contains 13 residues.

The V call is TRBV20-1, the J call TRBJ2-3; 8 bases fit TRBD2. The CDR3 length is 16 residues. Germline assignment: CDR1 DFQATT and CDR2 SNEGSKA (reference sequence). V lost 0 bases to trimming and J lost 3 bases; unmatched junction nucleotides: 8. The CDR3 reads CSARDQRAGGTDTQYF. The CDR3 nucleotides read TGCAGTGCTAGAGATCAGCGGGCGGGAGGAACAGATACGCAGTATTTT.

This clonotype has just a few counts. V gene TRBV6-1 combines with J gene TRBJ2-4; 7 bases align to TRBD2. The CDR3 loop spans 15 amino acids. Germline loops: CDR1 MNHNS, CDR2 SASEGT. V shed 3 bases and J 3 bases; nucleotides not matched to a gene: 5. The CDR3 nucleotides read TGTGCCAGCAGTGACGGCGGGAGTGGCAAAAACATTCAGTACTTC. It specifies CASSDGGSGKNIQYF.

This clonotype was observed many times. The rearrangement joins TRBV5-1 to TRBJ2-7; D is undetermined. Deletions cut 0 bases from V and 6 bases from J, with 7 bases between. The germline CDR1 and CDR2 sequences are SGHRS and YFSETQ. The CDR3 runs 12 residues. CDR3 DNA sequence: TGCGCCAGCAGCTTGGAATTGGGCGAGCAGTACTTC. It codes for CASSLELGEQYF.